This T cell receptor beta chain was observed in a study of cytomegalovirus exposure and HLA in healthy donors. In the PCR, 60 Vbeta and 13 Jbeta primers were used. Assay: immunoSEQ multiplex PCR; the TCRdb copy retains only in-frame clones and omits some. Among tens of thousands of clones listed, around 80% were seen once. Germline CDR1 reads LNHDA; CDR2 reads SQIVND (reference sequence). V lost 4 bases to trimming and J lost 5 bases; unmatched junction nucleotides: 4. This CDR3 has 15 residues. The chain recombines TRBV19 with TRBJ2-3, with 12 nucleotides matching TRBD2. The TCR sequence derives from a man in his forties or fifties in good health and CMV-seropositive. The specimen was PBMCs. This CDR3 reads CASSTSSGGGDTQYF. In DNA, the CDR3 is TGTGCCAGTAGTACCTCTAGCGGGGGGGGAGATACGCAGTATTTT.